This entry lists 7 T cell receptor beta chains sequenced from one sample in a study of cytomegalovirus exposure and HLA in healthy donors. The PCR contained 60 Vbeta and 13 Jbeta primers. Libraries were prepared by immunoSEQ multiplex PCR; TCRdb keeps only in-frame clonotypes and omits some of them. Of roughly 150,000 clones in the sample, 65% to 85% were seen once. Specimen: PBMCs. The source is a woman under 30 in good health and CMV-seronegative.

V gene TRBV25-1 combines with J gene TRBJ1-6; a possible D gene is TRBD1 (6 bases). Germline V CDR1 and CDR2: MGHDK, SYGVNS. V dropped 4 bases and J dropped 9 bases, with 10 bases sitting between them. There are 13 residues in the CDR3. CDR3 nucleotides: TGTGCCAGCAGTGTACAGGGATCTTCACCCCTCCACTTT. Translated: CASSVQGSSPLHF.

V and J are TRBV7-9 and TRBJ1-4; a possible D gene is TRBD1 (5 bases). The CDR3 consists of 13 residues. Looked up from germline, CDR1 is SEHNR and CDR2 is FQNEAQ (reference sequence). V gave up 6 bases and J gave up 8 bases, with 13 bases separating them. CDR3 loop: CASRSGGAEKLFF. CDR3 nucleotide sequence: TGTGCCAGCAGATCCGGAGGGGCCGAAAAACTGTTTTTT.

There are many counts of this clone. This chain joins TRBV4-1 and TRBJ2-7; 7 bases line up with TRBD2. CDR1 is MGHRA, CDR2 YSYEKL, per germline. The CDR3 is made up of 14 amino acids. V shed 0 bases, J shed 6 bases, and the junction held 5 bases outside the gene matches. CDR3 residues: CASSQERGRVEQYF. Written as DNA, the CDR3 is TGCGCCAGCAGCCAAGAACGGGGGAGGGTCGAGCAGTACTTC.

The genes are TRBV11-2 and TRBJ1-2, with 9 bases matching TRBD1. Losses at the gene ends were 5 bases for V and 8 bases for J; bases not matched to a gene: 9. Germline V CDR1 and CDR2: SGHAT, FQNNGV. The CDR3 is made up of 14 amino acids. The CDR3 coding sequence is TGTGCCAGCAGCCTCGCACAGGGGGCGGGCGGCTACACCTTC. Amino acids: CASSLAQGAGGYTF.

Worth noting for this clone: An end of the junction differs from the germline gene, which may be a read error. The rearrangement links TRBV2 to TRBJ1-2; the match to TRBD1 covers 7 bases. The CDR3 runs to 13 residues. The V gene's germline CDR1 is SNHLY and CDR2 FYNNEI. In nucleotides, the CDR3 is TGTGCCAGCAGTTATGGACAGGTCTATGGCCACACCTTC. Translation gives CASSYGQVYGHTF.

In nucleotides, the CDR3 is TGTGCCAGCGCCACGGGTGCTCAGCCCCAGCATTTT. Its translation: CASATGAQPQHF. This chain connects TRBV25-1 to TRBJ1-5; no firm D call. CDR3 length: 12 residues. From germline, CDR1 is MGHDK and CDR2 SYGVNS. Trimming removed 8 bases from V and 6 bases from J, with 11 bases in between.

The rearrangement links TRBV10-3 to TRBJ1-1, with D perhaps TRBD1 (6 bases). The germline V gene has CDR1 ENHRY and CDR2 SYGVKD. V shed 6 bases and J shed 2 bases, with 13 bases lying between them. The CDR3 runs 14 residues. The CDR3 region has the DNA TGTGCCATCAGGACGGGGGGCGGAAACACTGAAGCTTTCTTT. This codes for CAIRTGGGNTEAFF.